This T cell receptor (beta chain) was sequenced during a study of sequential checkpoint blockade in melanoma. Study-wide background: DNA from 85 to 95 pretreatment tumor samples underwent TCRβ immunosequencing. After nivolumab or ipilimumab alone, around 20 patients had week-13 rebiopsies.

The CDR3 covers 15 residues. Germline CDR1 is MDHEN and CDR2 is SYDVKM. V shed 6 bases, J shed 7 bases, and the junction held 8 bases outside the gene matches. The method was immunoSEQ multiplex PCR; TCRdb's version includes in-frame clones alone and lacks a portion of them. The sample has more than 10,000 clones; about 28% are singletons. Treatment noted: randomized to nivolumab then ipilimumab (arm A) or the reverse (arm B). The rearrangement links TRBV28 to TRBJ2-1; 11 bases map to TRBD2. This clonotype was obtained from a human donor with melanoma. Sequenced material: tumor tissue (inferred from file names), taken from a patient given nivolumab and ipilimumab in sequence. CDR3 protein: CASRRLAGSENEQFF. CDR3 DNA sequence: TGTGCCAGCAGACGACTAGCGGGAAGTGAGAATGAGCAGTTCTTC.